This T cell receptor beta chain was sequenced in a study of blood T cell repertoires in COVID-19. V shed 2 bases and J shed 7 bases, with 6 bases lying between them. This CDR3 has 12 amino acids. Germline lookup yields CDR1 SGHVS and CDR2 FQNEAQ. Per the authors' pipeline: Using reference gene primer amplification, nucleated cell counts were estimated. Method: immunoSEQ multiplex PCR; TCRdb's copy keeps in-frame clones and lacks some. Clone size and the V and J calls come from that table; the DNA yielded D and trimming. The table shows around 180,000 clones, with roughly 81% occurring only once. Patients at the Seattle site were enrolled during active infection and followed longitudinally.

This chain uses TRBV7-8 with TRBJ2-1; unclear D gene. The sequence was obtained from a woman of 80 years or more with COVID-19, enrolled during active disease. Sequenced input: peripheral blood. CDR3 amino acids: CASSLRVNEQFF. CDR3 coding DNA: TGTGCCAGCAGCTTACGGGTTAATGAGCAGTTCTTC.